This T cell receptor (beta chain) was observed in a study of T cells in Graves' hyperthyroidism and ophthalmopathy. General study points: Expanded thyroid clonotypes (above 0.001) were mostly also found in blood.

What was amplified from RNA transcripts were TCR beta CDR3 regions. With the HTBI primer set, the TCR CDR3 went through a first round of RT-PCR. TCRdb called the multiplex PCR reads again in MiXCR, with one record for every CDR3 protein. The table lists about 510,000 distinct CDR3 sequences, 46% of them singletons. This clonotype has only a few counts. Antigen unknown. Exclusion of a patient resulted from uncontrolled infection, other autoimmune disease, pregnancy or lactation. The CDR3 is made up of 15 amino acids. Trimming cost V 7 bases and J 1 base; bases outside gene matches: 4. CDR1 and CDR2 from the germline V gene are SNHLY and FYNNEI.

The sequenced sample consisted of peripheral blood or thyroid tissue (not recorded which). This clonotype was obtained from an adult woman with Graves' disease, either hyperthyroidism or ophthalmopathy (not recorded which). The chain carries TRBV2 and TRBJ1-6, with 7 positions matching TRBD1. CDR3 residues: CASTDRTSYNSPLHF. The CDR3 DNA reads as TGTGCCAGCACGGACAGGACTTCCTATAATTCACCCCTCCACTTT.